Below, 29 T cell receptor beta chains from the same sample are listed, as sequenced in a study of blood T cell repertoires in COVID-19. Profiling relied on immunoSEQ multiplex PCR, and the TCRdb table lists in-frame clones only, not all of them. The sample yields under 450,000 clones, more than 70% seen once. The sample taken for sequencing was peripheral blood. The receptor set was obtained from a woman between 50 and 59 years old with COVID-19, enrolled during active disease.

This sequence joins TRBV9 and TRBJ1-4, with D uncertain. The V end lost 2 bases, the J end lost 3 bases, and 8 bases lay between the germline ends. Germline V gene sequence: CDR1 SGDLS, CDR2 YYNGEE. There are 14 residues in the CDR3. CDR3 coding DNA: TGTGCCAGCAGCGTGACGGGGTCTAATGAAAAACTGTTTTTT. Its translation: CASSVTGSNEKLFF.

The chain links TRBV18 to TRBJ2-1, with a possible D match to TRBD1 (6 bases). V was cut by 4 bases and J by 2 bases, with 15 bases left in between. The CDR3 has 16 residues. The germline V gene encodes CDR1 KGHSH and CDR2 LQKENI. CDR3 nucleotide sequence: TGTGCCAGCTCACGGAACAGGGAAAGCCCCTACAATGAGCAGTTCTTC. Encoded protein: CASSRNRESPYNEQFF.

This chain connects TRBV5-6 to TRBJ1-2; no reliable D call. CDR3 length equals 14 residues. V was cut by 0 bases and J by 0 bases, with 6 bases left in between. Germline-derived CDR1 and CDR2 are SGHDT and YYEEEE. DNA for the CDR3: TGTGCCAGCAGCTTGGTGGTAGCTAACTATGGCTACACCTTC. Translating gives CASSLVVANYGYTF.

The genes are TRBV4-2 and TRBJ1-2; D may be TRBD1 (5 bases). CDR3 length: 12 residues. Germline CDR1 reads LGHNA; CDR2 reads YNFKEQ. V lost 5 bases to trimming and J lost 1 base, with 5 bases between them. The CDR3 nucleotides read TGTGCCAGCAGCAGGGGTAACTATGGCTACACCTTC. Translating gives CASSRGNYGYTF.

The chain couples TRBV6-6 to TRBJ1-1; D remains unclear. The ends were cut back, 2 bases at V and 3 bases at J, with 10 bases in the middle. Per germline, CDR1 MNHNY and CDR2 SVGAGI (reference sequence). The CDR3 has 14 amino acids. The CDR3, as DNA: TGTGCCAGCAGTTACGTAGAGCCCGACACTGAAGCTTTCTTT. Translating it yields CASSYVEPDTEAFF.

V and J are TRBV5-5 and TRBJ2-1; 10 bases agree with TRBD1. The length of the CDR3 is 14 residues. In germline, CDR1 is SGHKS, CDR2 YYEKEE (reference sequence). Unmatched junction bases numbered 10, after V lost 4 bases and J lost 12 bases. In DNA, the CDR3 is TGTGCCAGCAGCCCAACGACAGGGGGCTATAGGCAGTTCTTC. Its translation: CASSPTTGGYRQFF.

V gene TRBV9 combines with J gene TRBJ1-1; no firm D call. The CDR3 loop spans 14 amino acids. Germline CDR1 is SGDLS and CDR2 is YYNGEE. The V end was cut by 7 bases, the J end by 3 bases, with 16 bases between. The chain's CDR3 is CASHNLLGDTEAFF. In DNA, the CDR3 is TGTGCCAGCCACAACCTTTTGGGAGACACTGAAGCTTTCTTT.

The chain has TRBV6-6 and TRBJ1-1; D is undetermined. CDR3 length equals 15 residues. The V gene's germline CDR1 is MNHNY and CDR2 SVGAGI (reference sequence). V was pared by 10 bases and J by 0 bases, with 18 bases between. The chain's CDR3 is CATDGSARLNTEAFF. The CDR3, as DNA: TGTGCCACCGACGGGAGTGCAAGATTGAACACTGAAGCTTTCTTT.

V is TRBV14 and J is TRBJ1-4; 9 bases align to TRBD1. Germline trimming cut 4 bases from V and 10 bases from J; bases unmatched to any gene: 10. The length of the CDR3 is 15 residues. Germline CDR1 SGHDN, CDR2 FVKESK. The CDR3 region is CASSLNLPTGGKLFF. DNA of the CDR3: TGTGCCAGCAGCCTGAATCTCCCGACAGGGGGAAAACTGTTTTTT.

For the CDR3, the DNA is TGTGCCAGCAGTTCCTCTACAGGGGTTGGCGATGAGCAGTTCTTC. Translation gives CASSSSTGVGDEQFF. The chain couples TRBV28 to TRBJ2-1; 7 bases fit TRBD1. CDR1 is MDHEN, CDR2 SYDVKM, per germline. The junction had 11 bases not matched to a gene; V was cut back by 4 bases and J by 8 bases. This CDR3 contains 15 residues.

The CDR3 is CSTEGRGNEQFF. DNA for the CDR3: TGCAGCACGGAGGGGCGGGGGAATGAGCAGTTCTTC. The genes are TRBV29-1 and TRBJ2-1, with TRBD2 matching 7 bases. Germline-derived CDR1 and CDR2 are SQVTM and ANQGSEA. The CDR3 extends over 12 amino acids. V shed 8 bases, J shed 7 bases, and the junction held 8 bases outside the gene matches.

The gene calls are TRBV9 and TRBJ1-1, with 7 bases aligning to TRBD1. This CDR3 is 15 amino acids long. The J segment lost 0 bases and the V segment lost 3 bases, leaving 5 bases of the junction unmatched. Germline CDR1 is SGDLS and CDR2 is YYNGEE. CDR3 protein: CASSAQTGMNTEAFF. CDR3 nucleotides: TGTGCCAGCAGCGCCCAGACAGGGATGAACACTGAAGCTTTCTTT.

The CDR3 spells CASSLAGRGEAFF. As DNA, the CDR3 is TGCGCCAGCAGCTTGGCCGGGAGGGGTGAAGCTTTCTTT. This sequence joins TRBV5-1 and TRBJ1-1, with D possibly matching TRBD1 (5 bases). There are 13 residues in the CDR3. CDR1 SGHRS and CDR2 YFSETQ come from the germline V gene. Trimming took off 0 bases at V and 7 bases at J, with 10 bases between the two ends.

J is TRBJ1-5 and V is TRBV28; a possible D gene is TRBD1 (5 bases). Trimming shortened V by 2 bases and J by 6 bases, and 11 bases separated the two germline ends. This CDR3 has 14 residues. Germline V lookup: CDR1 MDHEN, CDR2 SYDVKM. In DNA, the CDR3 is TGTGCCAGCAGTTTAGGTGGCGGGGCTCAGCCCCAGCATTTT. This codes for CASSLGGGAQPQHF.

The chain carries TRBV10-1 and TRBJ2-7, with D possibly being TRBD2 (6 bases). Trimming cost V 6 bases and J 6 bases, with 15 bases left between them. Germline V gene lookup returns CDR1 WNHNN and CDR2 SYGVQD (reference sequence). The CDR3 consists of 13 residues. The CDR3: CASSWVGGSEQYF. The CDR3 DNA reads TGCGCCAGCAGCTGGGTAGGAGGGTCCGAGCAGTACTTC.

This clone was seen a single time. The chain couples TRBV27 to TRBJ2-7; 7 bases align to TRBD1. CDR3 size: 15 residues. Germline CDR1 and CDR2: MNHEY and SMNVEV (reference sequence). The V segment lost 4 bases and the J segment 3 bases; nucleotides outside the gene matches: 9. CDR3: CASSSDRAPYYEQYF. In DNA, the CDR3 is TGTGCCAGCAGTTCCGACAGGGCTCCTTACTACGAGCAGTACTTC.

The gene calls are TRBV18 and TRBJ1-1, with 7 bases lining up with TRBD1. J was trimmed by 2 bases and V by 3 bases; bases with no gene match: 3. CDR3 length equals 14 residues. Per germline, CDR1 KGHSH and CDR2 LQKENI. The CDR3 sequence is CASSPGQVNTEAFF. The CDR3 DNA follows: TGTGCCAGCTCACCTGGACAGGTCAACACTGAAGCTTTCTTT.

The V gene is TRBV25-1, the J gene TRBJ1-1; D gene uncertain. Germline CDR1 reads MGHDK; CDR2 reads SYGVNS. The ends were cut back, 4 bases at V and 1 base at J, with 16 bases in the middle. This CDR3 is 16 amino acids long. The CDR3 is CASSAPSLTANTEAFF. CDR3 in DNA: TGTGCCAGCAGTGCACCCTCCTTAACAGCGAACACTGAAGCTTTCTTT.

This rearrangement joins TRBV19 to TRBJ1-2, with TRBD1 identical over 7 bases. Germline values: CDR1 LNHDA, CDR2 SQIVND (reference sequence). CDR3 length: 12 residues. The V and J ends lost 9 bases and 6 bases, in that order; junction bases with no gene match: 7. CDR3: CASKTGINGYTF. Written as DNA, the CDR3 is TGTGCCAGCAAGACAGGGATTAATGGCTACACCTTC.

The chain is built from TRBV6-2 or TRBV6-3 and TRBJ2-1; 14 nucleotides agree with TRBD2. From germline, CDR1 is MNHEY and CDR2 SVGEGT. The CDR3 is 15 amino acids. V was clipped by 0 bases and J by 12 bases; unmatched bases: 4. As DNA, the CDR3 is TGTGCCAGCAGTTACTCAGGACTAGCGGGGGGTTCGCAGTTCTTC. As protein: CASSYSGLAGGSQFF.

This clone was observed a few times. V usage is TRBV7-8 and J usage is TRBJ2-3; 8 bases match TRBD1. V lost 11 bases to trimming and J lost 5 bases; unmatched junction nucleotides: 12. CDR3 length: 14 residues. Germline V lookup: CDR1 SGHVS, CDR2 FQNEAQ. The CDR3 protein is CASRGPGGLDTQYF. CDR3 bases: TGTGCCTCAAGGGGGCCAGGGGGCTTAGATACGCAGTATTTT.

The V call is TRBV29-1, the J call TRBJ1-2; D is perhaps TRBD1 (5 bases). Germline CDR1 reads SQVTM; CDR2 reads ANQGSEA. Trimming removed 3 bases at V and 3 bases at J, with 11 bases between. This CDR3 is 13 amino acids long. The CDR3 DNA reads TGCAGCGTTGAGACCCAGGGCCACTATGGCTACACCTTC. This sequence encodes CSVETQGHYGYTF.

The chain employs TRBV13 and TRBJ1-6; D ambiguous. CDR3 length equals 15 residues. Germline V gene sequence: CDR1 PRHDT, CDR2 FYEKMQ (reference sequence). V was trimmed by 4 bases and J by 10 bases, leaving 17 bases between them. The CDR3 spells CASSSAPPGGSPLHF. In nucleotides, the CDR3 is TGTGCCAGCAGCTCGGCCCCCCCCGGAGGGTCACCCCTCCACTTT.

V is TRBV5-5 and J is TRBJ1-6; 8 bases are a match to TRBD1. The CDR3 spans 16 residues. Germline CDR1 reads SGHKS; CDR2 reads YYEKEE (reference sequence). V trimming: 7 bases; J trimming: 8 bases; junction bases outside the gene matches: 14. Here the CDR3 reads CASDRLQGAGDSPLHF. DNA for the CDR3: TGTGCCAGCGACCGCTTGCAGGGGGCTGGTGATTCACCCCTCCACTTT.

The chain is built from TRBV11-2 and TRBJ2-7; D perhaps matches TRBD1 (6 bases). Deletions cut 3 bases from V and 2 bases from J, with 11 bases between. The CDR3 has 14 amino acids. CDR1 SGHAT and CDR2 FQNNGV come from the germline V gene. DNA for the CDR3: TGTGCCAGCAGCTTCGGGGACACCACCTACGAGCAGTACTTC. This translates into CASSFGDTTYEQYF.

V usage is TRBV24-1 and J usage is TRBJ2-1, with D perhaps matching TRBD2 (5 bases). The CDR3 runs 15 residues. The germline gives CDR1 KGHDR, CDR2 SFDVKD. Trimming removed 2 bases from V and 9 bases from J, with 16 bases in between. CDR3 amino acids: CATSDSETRRSEQFF. The CDR3 DNA follows: TGTGCCACCAGTGATTCGGAGACCCGGAGGAGTGAGCAGTTCTTC.

Notes on this clone: Additional DNA sequences in this sample encode the identical CDR3. The CDR3, as DNA: TGCGCCAGCAGCGCCACTAGCGGGGGTTACAATGAGCAGTTCTTC. Residues: CASSATSGGYNEQFF. The chain couples TRBV5-1 to TRBJ2-1; 11 nucleotides align to TRBD2. Germline CDR1 SGHRS, CDR2 YFSETQ. V shed 4 bases, J shed 4 bases, and the junction held 4 bases outside the gene matches. This CDR3 has 15 residues.

This clone was recorded a few times. The V and J genes are TRBV6-6 and TRBJ1-3; TRBD1 aligns across 10 bases. CDR1 and CDR2 from the germline V gene are MNHNY and SVGAGI (reference sequence). Losses at the gene ends were 6 bases for V and 4 bases for J; bases not matched to a gene: 9. The CDR3 totals 16 residues. CDR3 bases: TGTGCCAGCAGCCAGCCGGGACAGGGGTCAGGAAACACCATATATTTT. It codes for CASSQPGQGSGNTIYF.

V and J are TRBV18 and TRBJ1-4; TRBD1 matches 7 bases. The germline gives CDR1 KGHSH, CDR2 LQKENI. The V segment lost 4 bases and the J segment 4 bases; nucleotides outside the gene matches: 6. This CDR3 contains 15 residues. The CDR3 DNA is TGTGCCAGCTCACTGAGACAGGGTAATAATGAAAAACTGTTTTTT. Translated: CASSLRQGNNEKLFF.